A single sample gave rise to the 20 T cell receptor beta chains below, sequenced in a study of OX40 agonist ivuxolimab in advanced cancers. Generated by immunoSEQ multiplex PCR, the TCRdb table keeps only in-frame clones and is missing some. The sample shows 100,000 or so clones, 84% of them seen only once. The source material was CD4+ or CD8+ T cells sorted from blood, sampled in a trial of the OX40 agonist ivuxolimab. All receptors come from an adult with an advanced solid tumor such as melanoma, head and neck, liver or kidney cancer.

V is TRBV5-4 and J is TRBJ2-7; 9 bases agree with TRBD1. From germline, CDR1 is SGHNT and CDR2 YYREEE (reference sequence). The CDR3 runs 14 residues. Trimming took 0 bases from V and 3 from J; bases not matched to a gene: 1. The CDR3 is CASSLGQGDYEQYF. The CDR3 DNA sequence: TGTGCCAGCAGCTTGGGACAGGGGGACTACGAGCAGTACTTC.

The chain couples TRBV7-9 to TRBJ1-1; D call uncertain. Trimming removed 5 bases from V and 7 bases from J, with 23 bases in between. Germline CDR1 is SEHNR and CDR2 is FQNEAQ (reference sequence). CDR3 length: 16 amino acids. Here the CDR3 reads CASSPYLLGESGEAFF. Written as DNA, the CDR3 is TGTGCCAGCAGCCCCTATCTCTTGGGAGAGAGTGGTGAAGCTTTCTTT.

This clone was found once. The chain recombines TRBV6-6 with TRBJ2-7; 9 nucleotides match TRBD1. This CDR3 spans 14 amino acids. CDR1 MNHNY and CDR2 SVGAGI come from the germline V gene (reference sequence). V was pared by 11 bases and J by 5 bases, with 13 bases of the junction left unmatched. DNA of the CDR3: TGTGCCTCCTCTGCGGGGACAGGGAGGGACGAGCAGTACTTC. This sequence encodes CASSAGTGRDEQYF.

This clone came up once. The chain recombines TRBV5-6 with TRBJ2-5, with 8 bases fitting TRBD2. TRBJ2-7 matches the DNA end more closely, so the J call is doubtful. CDR1 and CDR2 (germline): SGHDT, YYEEEE. This CDR3 comprises 16 residues. DNA for the CDR3: TGTGCCAGCAGCTTGTCTCCTAGCGGGTGGTCCTACGAGCAGTACTTC. Its protein product is CASSLSPSGWSYEQYF.

V is TRBV4-1 and J is TRBJ2-2, with a weak D call TRBD2 (5 bases). V dropped 6 bases and J dropped 3 bases, with 23 bases sitting between them. The CDR3 is 18 residues long. Germline V gene sequence: CDR1 MGHRA, CDR2 YSYEKL. The CDR3 sequence is CASSEHLIGGVDTGELFF. Written as DNA, the CDR3 is TGCGCCAGCAGTGAGCATCTGATAGGAGGCGTCGACACCGGGGAGCTGTTTTTT.

V usage is TRBV4-1 and J usage is TRBJ2-7, with D possibly matching TRBD2 (5 bases). With 1 base removed from V and 0 bases from J, the gap between germline ends came to 10 bases. Per the germline V gene, CDR1 is MGHRA and CDR2 is YSYEKL. This CDR3 spans 15 amino acids. The CDR3 loop is CASSQAGKSSYEQYF. For the CDR3, the DNA is TGCGCCAGCAGCCAAGCCGGGAAGAGCTCCTACGAGCAGTACTTC.

A word on this clone: Sequence at one end of the junction differs from germline and may be a read error. The V call is TRBV4-1, the J call TRBJ1-1, with 11 positions matching TRBD1. There are 15 residues in the CDR3. Germline V lookup: CDR1 MGHRA, CDR2 YSYEKL. The CDR3 sequence is CASSPDRGHGTEAFF. The DNA for the CDR3 is TGTGCCAGCAGCCCGGACAGGGGGCATGGGACTGAAGCTTTCTTT.

The V gene is TRBV7-3, the J gene TRBJ2-3, with 9 bases identical to TRBD2. V was pared by 5 bases and J by 4 bases, with 7 bases of the junction left unmatched. Germline CDR1 and CDR2: SGHTA and FQGTGA. The CDR3 runs to 15 residues. The CDR3 loop reads CASSPLAGRADTQYF. CDR3 bases: TGTGCCAGCAGCCCCCTAGCGGGGAGGGCAGATACGCAGTATTTT.

This clone was found once. This chain uses TRBV7-2 with TRBJ2-3; a possible D gene is TRBD2 (6 bases). Germline V gives CDR1 SGHTA, CDR2 FQGNSA. Trimming cost V 5 bases and J 2 bases, with 11 bases left between them. The CDR3 contains 14 residues. The CDR3 protein is CASSGRDFTDTQYF. The DNA for the CDR3 is TGTGCCAGCAGCGGGCGGGATTTCACAGATACGCAGTATTTT. The full variable domain, completed using reference TRBV7-2 and TRBJ2-3, is GAGVSQSPSNKVTEKGKDVELRCDPISGHTALYWYRQSLGQGLEFLIYFQGNSAPDKSGLPSDRFSAERTGGSVSTLTIQRTQQEDSAVYLCASSGRDFTDTQYFGPGTRLTVL.

The V call is TRBV9, the J call TRBJ2-3; 9 nucleotides agree with TRBD2. J was trimmed by 1 base and V by 3 bases; bases with no gene match: 3. The CDR3 runs to 15 residues. CDR1 SGDLS and CDR2 YYNGEE come from the germline V gene. CDR3: CASSATSGRTDTQYF. The CDR3 region has the DNA TGTGCCAGCAGCGCGACTAGCGGACGCACAGATACGCAGTATTTT.

The chain uses TRBV7-9 and TRBJ1-4; 9 nucleotides match TRBD1. The V and J ends lost 4 bases and 8 bases, in that order; junction bases with no gene match: 14. The CDR3 loop spans 17 amino acids. CDR1 and CDR2 (germline): SEHNR, FQNEAQ (reference sequence). The CDR3 reads CASSSGGHRGLGEKLFF. The CDR3 DNA is TGTGCCAGCAGCTCAGGAGGGCACAGGGGGCTAGGGGAAAAACTGTTTTTT.

The CDR3 DNA reads as TGTGCCAGCAGGACTGGGGAGACCCAGTACTTC. It translates to CASRTGETQYF. The J gene is TRBJ2-5, the V gene TRBV6-6; no clear D gene. The length of the CDR3 is 11 residues. Germline CDR1 and CDR2: MNHNY and SVGAGI (reference sequence). The V gene lost 6 bases and the J gene lost 5 bases, with 7 bases spanning the gap.

The chain is built from TRBV7-9 and TRBJ1-1; the D gene is possibly TRBD1 (5 bases). The CDR3 has 13 amino acids. Germline CDR1 is SEHNR and CDR2 is FQNEAQ (reference sequence). Trimming removed 4 bases from V and 7 bases from J, with 13 bases in between. The chain's CDR3 is CASSWGGTGEAFF. The CDR3 DNA reads as TGTGCCAGCAGCTGGGGGGGGACGGGTGAAGCTTTCTTT.

The chain combines TRBV18 with TRBJ1-1; 10 bases agree with TRBD1. The V and J ends lost 4 bases and 1 base, in that order; junction bases with no gene match: 15. Per germline, CDR1 KGHSH and CDR2 LQKENI. The CDR3 totals 19 residues. The CDR3 nucleotides are TGTGCCAGCTCACGTGTCCCGGGACAGGGGCTTCAACCGAACACTGAAGCTTTCTTT. This gives the protein CASSRVPGQGLQPNTEAFF.

The genes are TRBV19 and TRBJ1-4; D is possibly TRBD1 (6 bases). Germline V gene data show CDR1 as LNHDA and CDR2 as SQIVND (reference sequence). The V end was cut by 1 base, the J end by 8 bases, with 17 bases between. The CDR3 is 16 amino acids. CDR3 in DNA: TGTGCCAGTAGTATAGGGGGCGGACAGTCGTACGAAAAACTGTTTTTT. Translation gives CASSIGGGQSYEKLFF.

This chain links TRBV9 with TRBJ2-1; 14 nucleotides agree with TRBD2. Germline CDR1 and CDR2: SGDLS and YYNGEE. The J segment lost 6 bases and the V segment lost 0 bases, leaving 5 bases of the junction unmatched. The length of the CDR3 is 17 residues. The DNA for the CDR3 is TGTGCCAGCAGCGTAGAGGAGGGGACTAGCGGGGGCAATGAGCAGTTCTTC. It codes for CASSVEEGTSGGNEQFF.

The rearrangement uses TRBV6-5 and TRBJ2-1, with 13 bases fitting TRBD2. Germline assignment: CDR1 MNHEY and CDR2 SVGAGI. The V and J ends lost 6 bases and 9 bases, in that order; junction bases with no gene match: 8. The CDR3 loop spans 15 amino acids. CDR3 in DNA: TGTGCCAGCAGAACCGGGACTAGCGGGACGCGTGAGCAGTTCTTC. It translates to CASRTGTSGTREQFF.

The chain uses TRBV9 and TRBJ2-1; either TRBD1 or TRBD2 may supply D (5 bases each). The CDR3 loop spans 14 amino acids. Trimming pared 4 bases from V and 13 bases from J, leaving 21 bases between. Germline-derived CDR1 and CDR2 are SGDLS and YYNGEE. The CDR3 protein is CASSKTGTEDKQFF. The CDR3 nucleotides read TGTGCCAGCAGCAAAACCGGGACCGAGGACAAACAGTTCTTC.

This CDR3 is CASSAVGPNTEAFF. In DNA form, the CDR3 reads TGTGCCAGCAGCGCAGTGGGCCCGAACACTGAAGCTTTCTTT. The gene calls are TRBV7-9 and TRBJ1-1; D gene uncertain. V was cut by 5 bases and J by 1 base, with 11 bases left in between. The CDR3 has 14 amino acids. Germline-derived CDR1 and CDR2 are SEHNR and FQNEAQ (reference sequence).

The genes are TRBV9 and TRBJ1-1; D might be TRBD1 (5 bases). Germline V lookup: CDR1 SGDLS, CDR2 YYNGEE. The CDR3 spans 14 residues. V was clipped by 0 bases and J by 3 bases, with 9 bases between them. The CDR3 DNA reads as TGTGCCAGCAGCGTAGGGGGCATGGACACTGAAGCTTTCTTT. Its protein product is CASSVGGMDTEAFF. Supplemented by reference TRBV9 and TRBJ1-1, the full variable domain reads DSGVTQTPKHLITATGQRVTLRCSPRSGDLSVYWYQQSLDQGLQFLIQYYNGEERAKGNILERFSAQQFPDLHSELNLSSLELGDSALYFCASSVGGMDTEAFFGQGTRLTVV.